The next 32 T cell receptor beta chains were all read from a single sample in a study of blood T cell repertoires in COVID-19. The table came from immunoSEQ multiplex PCR; TCRdb's copy has only in-frame clones and leaves some out. The repertoire holds about 220,000 clones, with approximately 82% as singletons. The specimen was PBMCs or T cells enriched from blood (not recorded which). The receptor set was obtained from a man aged 35-49 years who had recovered from COVID-19.

The chain carries TRBV7-2 and TRBJ2-5, with 14 bases fitting TRBD2. V lost 2 bases to trimming and J lost 4 bases; unmatched junction nucleotides: 3. Germline V CDR1 and CDR2: SGHTA, FQGNSA. The CDR3 spans 16 residues. In nucleotides, the CDR3 is TGTGCCAGCAGCTTATTAGGGACTAGCGGGGGAGAGACCCAGTACTTC. Encoded protein: CASSLLGTSGGETQYF.

The chain carries TRBV12-3 or TRBV12-4 and TRBJ2-2; weak D call: TRBD2 (5 bases). Trimming cost V 1 base and J 7 bases, with 7 bases left between them. There are 13 residues in the CDR3. As DNA, the CDR3 is TGTGCCAGCAGTTTAGTCGGGGACGGGGAGCTGTTTTTT. It translates to CASSLVGDGELFF.

This chain joins TRBV5-1 and TRBJ1-2; the D is unclear. Germline V CDR1 and CDR2: SGHRS, YFSETQ. CDR3 size: 12 residues. Trimming stripped 4 bases from V and 10 bases from J, with 14 bases between. The CDR3 spells CASSLDYRDYTF. CDR3 bases: TGCGCCAGCAGCCTGGACTATCGCGACTACACCTTC.

This clone was detected only a few times. V and J are TRBV21-1 and TRBJ2-7; TRBD2 reflects the table's D call only, with no check against the DNA. TRBV21-1 constitutes a pseudogene. The CDR3 loop spans 11 amino acids. The CDR3 DNA follows: TGTGCTCCGGGGGGCAGGTACGAGCAGTACTTC. This translates into CAPGGRYEQYF.

The V call is TRBV4-1, the J call TRBJ2-5; 8 bases fit TRBD2. Germline V gives CDR1 MGHRA, CDR2 YSYEKL. With V trimmed by 5 bases and J by 4 bases, 15 bases remained unmatched. This CDR3 has 17 residues. CDR3: CASSYSGNPGWVETQYF. The DNA of the CDR3 is TGCGCCAGCAGCTATAGCGGGAACCCCGGGTGGGTAGAGACCCAGTACTTC.

This clone was counted a single time. V and J are TRBV15 and TRBJ1-2; a possible D gene is TRBD1 (5 bases). Germline-derived CDR1 and CDR2 are LNHNV and YYDKDF (reference sequence). The CDR3 is 15 amino acids. With 0 bases removed from V and 8 bases from J, the gap between germline ends came to 16 bases. DNA of the CDR3: TGTGCCACCAGCAGAGATGGCAGGTCCGGGGGGGGCTACACCTTC. Amino acid sequence: CATSRDGRSGGGYTF.

The chain has TRBV7-2 and TRBJ1-5; 8 bases agree with TRBD1. Germline V gene lookup returns CDR1 SGHTA and CDR2 FQGNSA. The CDR3 extends over 15 amino acids. V lost 4 bases and J lost 6; bases outside the gene matches: 8. The CDR3 nucleotides are TGTGCCAGCAGCTCTGACAGGGGTTCAGCTCAGCCCCAGCATTTT. Protein: CASSSDRGSAQPQHF.

The rearrangement links TRBV29-1 to TRBJ2-5; 7 nucleotides match TRBD2. The V gene end was trimmed by 3 bases and the J gene end by 4 bases; junction bases not matched to a gene: 8. Germline V gene lookup returns CDR1 SQVTM and CDR2 ANQGSEA. CDR3 size: 14 residues. The CDR3 DNA follows: TGCAGCGTTGAGAGGACTAGAACTTTAGAGACCCAGTACTTC. Translation gives CSVERTRTLETQYF.

This chain joins TRBV10-3 and TRBJ1-1; 7 bases match TRBD1. The V and J ends lost 6 bases and 0 bases, in that order; junction bases with no gene match: 1. The CDR3 contains 13 residues. Per germline, CDR1 ENHRY and CDR2 SYGVKD. CDR3 sequence (DNA): TGTGCCATCAGCGGGACAGTGAACACTGAAGCTTTCTTT. This gives the protein CAISGTVNTEAFF.

The V gene is TRBV3-1 (or the pseudogene TRBV3-2), the J gene TRBJ1-2; D might be TRBD1 (5 bases). V lost 0 bases to trimming and J lost 4 bases, with 15 bases between them. This CDR3 region has 16 residues. Germline V gene data show CDR1 as LGHDT and CDR2 as YNNKEL (reference sequence). The CDR3 spells CASSQDPAGTGYGYTF. In DNA form, the CDR3 reads TGTGCCAGCAGCCAAGACCCGGCAGGGACTGGCTATGGCTACACCTTC.

The chain carries TRBV5-4 and TRBJ1-2, with D perhaps matching TRBD1 (6 bases). The germline V gene has CDR1 SGHNT and CDR2 YYREEE (reference sequence). The CDR3 has 15 amino acids. The ends were cut back, 4 bases at V and 6 bases at J, with 19 bases in the middle. In DNA form, the CDR3 reads TGTGCCAGCAGCCCCCCGCCAGGGGCTGATCATGGCTACACCTTC. This gives the protein CASSPPPGADHGYTF.

The chain carries TRBV6-4 and TRBJ2-7; maybe TRBD2 (6 bases). The CDR3 runs to 13 residues. CDR1 is MRHNA, CDR2 SNTAGT, per germline. Trimming left V 8 bases short and J 2 bases short, with 13 bases between. This CDR3 reads CASGGTRAYEQYF. The DNA for the CDR3 is TGTGCCAGCGGCGGGACGCGAGCCTACGAGCAGTACTTC.

The rearrangement uses TRBV7-9 and TRBJ2-1; D unresolved. From germline, CDR1 is SEHNR and CDR2 FQNEAQ (reference sequence). CDR3 length: 12 residues. Trimming stripped 6 bases from V and 6 bases from J, with 9 bases between. CDR3 sequence reads: CASSIIGNEQFF. In DNA, the CDR3 is TGTGCCAGCAGTATTATCGGCAATGAGCAGTTCTTC.

The chain is built from TRBV4-2 and TRBJ2-1, with TRBD2 identical over 9 bases. Germline CDR1 is LGHNA and CDR2 is YNFKEQ. V dropped 0 bases and J dropped 2; count of bases not matched to a gene: 5. The CDR3 covers 17 residues. For the CDR3, the DNA is TGTGCCAGCAGCCAAGATATAGCTAGCGGGACCTACAATGAGCAGTTCTTC. This gives the protein CASSQDIASGTYNEQFF.

This clone appeared a few times. The chain uses TRBV27 and TRBJ2-1; 11 bases map to TRBD2. V dropped 5 bases and J dropped 8; count of bases not matched to a gene: 8. The CDR3 is 15 amino acids. The germline gives CDR1 MNHEY, CDR2 SMNVEV (reference sequence). CDR3 in amino acids: CASSVSGRASHEQFF. CDR3 in DNA: TGTGCCAGCAGTGTTAGCGGGAGGGCCTCGCATGAGCAGTTCTTC.

The V and J genes are TRBV29-1 and TRBJ2-2; 10 nucleotides match TRBD1. This CDR3 is 15 amino acids long. The germline gives CDR1 SQVTM, CDR2 ANQGSEA. The ends lost 6 bases at V and 5 bases at J; junction bases unmatched: 9. In DNA form, the CDR3 reads TGCAGCGTCGAGTCGGGGACAGGGGTTACCGGGGAGCTGTTTTTT. It encodes CSVESGTGVTGELFF.

V usage is TRBV7-8 and J usage is TRBJ1-1; TRBD1 matches at 8 bases. V trimming: 4 bases; J trimming: 3 bases; junction bases outside the gene matches: 4. This CDR3 has 14 residues. Germline CDR1 reads SGHVS; CDR2 reads FQNEAQ. CDR3 loop: CASSSQTGDTEAFF. The CDR3 nucleotides are TGTGCCAGCAGCTCCCAGACAGGGGACACTGAAGCTTTCTTT.

This chain uses TRBV9 with TRBJ1-6, with D tentatively TRBD1 (5 bases). Trimming removed 0 bases from V and 10 bases from J, with 11 bases in between. The germline gives CDR1 SGDLS, CDR2 YYNGEE. The CDR3 has 14 amino acids. DNA for the CDR3: TGTGCCAGCAGCGTAGTGGGGGGTTGGTCACCCCTCCACTTT. It codes for CASSVVGGWSPLHF.

This sequence joins TRBV3-1 (or the pseudogene TRBV3-2) and TRBJ2-7; TRBD1 agrees at 7 bases. Germline V gives CDR1 LGHDT, CDR2 YNNKEL (reference sequence). V gave up 10 bases and J gave up 2 bases; unmatched junction bases: 11. This CDR3 is built from 14 residues. The chain's CDR3 is CATQDRDRPYEQYF. CDR3 nucleotides: TGTGCCACCCAAGACAGGGACCGCCCCTACGAGCAGTACTTC.

This clone was seen just once. The chain couples TRBV2 to TRBJ2-6, with TRBD2 matching over 10 bases. This CDR3 comprises 18 residues. The germline V gene has CDR1 SNHLY and CDR2 FYNNEI. Trimming removed 4 bases from V and 3 bases from J; junction bases left unmatched: 9. The CDR3 here is CASSVAGGGFGGANVLTF. The CDR3 DNA reads as TGTGCCAGCAGTGTAGCGGGGGGAGGCTTTGGTGGGGCCAACGTCCTGACTTTC.

The rearrangement uses TRBV28 and TRBJ1-2; D perhaps matches TRBD1 (5 bases). The CDR3 runs 12 residues. Germline assignment: CDR1 MDHEN and CDR2 SYDVKM. Trimming took off 8 bases at V and 6 bases at J, with 13 bases between the two ends. CDR3 protein: CASGLGGDGYTF. The CDR3 bases are TGTGCCAGCGGCCTCGGGGGAGATGGCTACACCTTC.

The chain recombines TRBV9 with TRBJ2-6; 9 bases are shared with TRBD1. Germline CDR1 and CDR2: SGDLS and YYNGEE. This CDR3 has 19 amino acids. Trimming cost V 4 bases and J 4 bases; bases outside gene matches: 15. Here the CDR3 DNA reads TGTGCCAGCAGCCCCGCATCGGGGACAGGGTTACCCGGGGCCAACGTCCTGACTTTC. Protein product: CASSPASGTGLPGANVLTF.

The chain has TRBV30 and TRBJ1-5; a weak D match, TRBD1 (6 bases). Germline CDR1 is GTSNPN and CDR2 is SVGIG (reference sequence). This CDR3 region has 13 residues. V lost 2 bases, J lost 7 bases, and 12 bases lay in between. DNA for the CDR3: TGTGCCTGGAGTCGAGGGGGAGACCAGCCCCAGCATTTT. This sequence encodes CAWSRGGDQPQHF. The full variable domain, its missing parts supplied by reference TRBV30 and TRBJ1-5, is SQTIHQWPATLVQPVGSPLSLECTVEGTSNPNLYWYRQAAGRGLQLLFYSVGIGQISSEVPQNLSASRPQDRQFILSSKKLLLSDSGFYLCAWSRGGDQPQHFGDGTRLSIL.

The chain uses TRBV29-1 and TRBJ1-1, with TRBD1 matching 9 bases. The CDR3 covers 12 residues. Germline assignment: CDR1 SQVTM and CDR2 ANQGSEA. The trim removed 5 bases at V and 5 bases at J, leaving 3 bases unmatched. CDR3 sequence: CSVTGGGTEAFF. The DNA for the CDR3 is TGCAGCGTTACAGGGGGCGGAACTGAAGCTTTCTTT.

The chain has TRBV7-9 and TRBJ2-1; 8 bases fit TRBD2. The CDR3 totals 15 residues. V dropped 3 bases and J dropped 4; count of bases not matched to a gene: 5. Looked up from germline, CDR1 is SEHNR and CDR2 is FQNEAQ (reference sequence). CDR3 sequence: CASSLSGGMYNEQFF. The CDR3 DNA is TGTGCCAGCAGCTTGAGCGGGGGTATGTACAATGAGCAGTTCTTC.

This clone came up a few times. The chain couples TRBV6-2 or TRBV6-3 to TRBJ1-1; D ambiguous. The germline CDR1 and CDR2 sequences are MNHEY and SVGEGT. Trimming removed 5 bases at V and 4 bases at J, with 8 bases between. The CDR3 runs to 12 residues. In DNA, the CDR3 is TGTGCCAGCAGTCGGGATTTCACTGAAGCTTTCTTT. Residues: CASSRDFTEAFF.

The chain carries TRBV18 and TRBJ2-4, with D possibly being TRBD1 (5 bases). V lost 2 bases and J 9 bases, leaving 14 bases between the germline ends. The CDR3 has 14 amino acids. Germline CDR1 and CDR2: KGHSH and LQKENI. For the CDR3, the DNA is TGTGCCAGCTCACCATTGGGCAGGGTTGGCATTCAGTACTTC. This codes for CASSPLGRVGIQYF. The whole variable domain, filled in from reference TRBV18 and TRBJ2-4, reads NAGVMQNPRHLVRRRGQEARLRCSPMKGHSHVYWYRQLPEEGLKFMVYLQKENIIDESGMPKERFSAEFPKEGPSILRIQQVVRGDSAAYFCASSPLGRVGIQYFGAGTRLSVL.

The chain is built from TRBV12-3 or TRBV12-4 and TRBJ2-1; no firm D call. Trimming pared 6 bases from V and 10 bases from J, leaving 10 bases between. CDR3 length: 11 amino acids. CDR3 nucleotides: TGTGCCAGCAGCTTCCTCTTCGAGCAGTTCTTC. This gives the protein CASSFLFEQFF.

This clone appeared a single time. The chain couples TRBV24-1 to TRBJ1-1, with D unresolved. Germline-derived CDR1 and CDR2 are KGHDR and SFDVKD. This CDR3 has 10 amino acids. Trimming took 9 bases from V and 11 from J, leaving 12 bases between them. The CDR3 loop reads CATSLLRAFF. In nucleotides, the CDR3 is TGTGCCACCTCCCTCTTGCGGGCTTTCTTT.

The J gene is TRBJ1-1, the V gene TRBV9, with unresolved D. There are 13 residues in the CDR3. With 3 bases removed from V and 0 bases from J, the gap between germline ends came to 6 bases. Germline lookup yields CDR1 SGDLS and CDR2 YYNGEE. The DNA for the CDR3 is TGTGCCAGCAGCGCAGGAATGAACACTGAAGCTTTCTTT. This encodes CASSAGMNTEAFF. The whole variable domain, filled in from reference TRBV9 and TRBJ1-1, reads DSGVTQTPKHLITATGQRVTLRCSPRSGDLSVYWYQQSLDQGLQFLIQYYNGEERAKGNILERFSAQQFPDLHSELNLSSLELGDSALYFCASSAGMNTEAFFGQGTRLTVV.

This clone was recorded only once. The chain links TRBV2 to TRBJ2-6; D gene uncertain. Trimming removed 7 bases at V and 0 bases at J, with 10 bases between. CDR1 and CDR2 (germline): SNHLY, FYNNEI. There are 15 residues in the CDR3. The CDR3 coding sequence is TGTGCCAGCACCACGGGTTCCTCTGGGGCCAACGTCCTGACTTTC. The encoded protein is CASTTGSSGANVLTF.

V gene TRBV7-9 combines with J gene TRBJ1-4; the D is unclear. CDR1 is SEHNR and CDR2 is FQNEAQ in the germline V gene (reference sequence). Trimming stripped 7 bases from V and 5 bases from J, with 14 bases between. This CDR3 has 14 residues. The CDR3 loop reads CASTLEPPNEKLFF. CDR3 in DNA: TGTGCCAGCACTTTAGAGCCTCCGAATGAAAAACTGTTTTTT.